One and the same sample provided the 28 T cell receptor beta chains below, sequenced in a study of CD8 T cells in ankylosing spondylitis. TCRdb ran MiXCR on the 5' RACE reads and lists one entry per CDR3 protein. The sample consists of 200,000 or so distinct CDR3 sequences, over 10% of them appearing once. The sequencing sample was made of blood, either unsorted or a sorted T cell fraction (not recorded which). The receptors were gathered from a female donor with ankylosing spondylitis or in good health (not recorded which).

The chain recombines TRBV15 with TRBJ1-5; D may be TRBD1 (5 bases). Per the germline V gene, CDR1 is LNHNV and CDR2 is YYDKDF (reference sequence). CDR3 length: 18 amino acids. Trimming shortened V by 0 bases and J by 0 bases, and 15 bases separated the two germline ends. The CDR3 sequence: CATSRDPPDSYSNQPQHF. CDR3 DNA sequence: TGTGCCACCAGCAGAGATCCCCCAGACAGTTATAGCAATCAGCCCCAGCATTTT. The variable domain in full, completed from reference TRBV15 and TRBJ1-5, reads DAMVIQNPRYQVTQFGKPVTLSCSQTLNHNVMYWYQQKSSQAPKLLFHYYDKDFNNEADTPDNFQSRRPNTSFCFLDIRSPGLGDTAMYLCATSRDPPDSYSNQPQHFGDGTRLSIL.

V and J are TRBV12-3 or TRBV12-4 and TRBJ2-3; 8 nucleotides line up with TRBD2. Germline trimming cut 2 bases from V and 2 bases from J; bases unmatched to any gene: 6. There are 16 residues in the CDR3. The DNA of the CDR3 is TGTGCCAGCAGTTTACTCGCGGGGGGCCCCACAGATACGCAGTATTTT. Its translation is CASSLLAGGPTDTQYF.

This clonotype was counted ten times or more. The rearrangement joins TRBV7-3 to TRBJ1-6; D is undetermined. Germline V gene sequence: CDR1 SGHTA, CDR2 FQGTGA. Trimming shortened V by 5 bases and J by 7 bases, and 15 bases separated the two germline ends. This CDR3 spans 15 amino acids. The CDR3 loop is CASSDGPRGNSPLHF. The CDR3 region has the DNA TGTGCCAGCAGCGACGGGCCGCGAGGAAATTCACCCCTCCACTTT.

This clonotype has at least ten counts. The chain links TRBV5-1 to TRBJ2-7; D is undetermined. Germline V gene data show CDR1 as SGHRS and CDR2 as YFSETQ. The V gene lost 0 bases and the J gene lost 6 bases, with 10 bases spanning the gap. The CDR3 extends over 13 amino acids. Written as DNA, the CDR3 is TGCGCCAGCAGCTTGGCAGTTTTGGCCGAGCAGTACTTC. It is translated as CASSLAVLAEQYF.

The chain links TRBV15 to TRBJ2-5; the match to TRBD2 covers 7 bases. The CDR3 extends over 13 amino acids. V was clipped by 6 bases and J by 5 bases; unmatched bases: 6. From germline, CDR1 is LNHNV and CDR2 YYDKDF (reference sequence). The CDR3 spells CATRTSENETQYF. The CDR3 DNA sequence: TGTGCCACCAGAACTAGCGAGAACGAGACCCAGTACTTC.

This clonotype was found many times. The chain joins TRBV28 to TRBJ1-1; weak D call: TRBD1 (5 bases). The CDR3 contains 13 residues. The germline V and J ends were trimmed by 8 bases and 7 bases, with 17 bases remaining between them. CDR1 and CDR2 (germline): MDHEN, SYDVKM. CDR3 residues: CASGRTGALEAFF. The CDR3 nucleotides are TGTGCCAGCGGTAGGACCGGGGCTCTTGAAGCTTTCTTT.

Many counts were recorded for this clonotype. V and J are TRBV12-3 or TRBV12-4 and TRBJ1-1; 8 bases agree with TRBD1. The V gene end was trimmed by 5 bases and the J gene end by 5 bases; junction bases not matched to a gene: 1. This CDR3 has 12 amino acids. Here the CDR3 reads CASSGTGTEAFF. Written as DNA, the CDR3 is TGTGCCAGCAGTGGGACAGGAACTGAAGCTTTCTTT.

This chain joins TRBV27 and TRBJ2-3; weak D call: TRBD2 (8 bases). CDR3 length equals 16 residues. Germline V gene sequence: CDR1 MNHEY, CDR2 SMNVEV (reference sequence). The V gene lost 5 bases and the J gene lost 5 bases, with 20 bases spanning the gap. CDR3: CASSPPGGGSEDTQYF. CDR3 bases: TGTGCCAGCAGTCCACCGGGAGGGGGCTCGGAAGATACGCAGTATTTT.

This clonotype was seen repeatedly, ten times or more. This chain links TRBV7-8 with TRBJ2-2; D is undetermined. This CDR3 is 13 amino acids long. V was clipped by 1 base and J by 8 bases, with 8 bases between them. CDR1 SGHVS and CDR2 FQNEAQ come from the germline V gene. The CDR3 sequence: CASSLGPTGELFF. CDR3 bases: TGTGCCAGCAGCTTAGGGCCAACTGGGGAGCTGTTTTTT.

This clonotype was observed many times. The V call is TRBV7-2, the J call TRBJ2-3, with 8 bases aligning to TRBD2. Germline lookup yields CDR1 SGHTA and CDR2 FQGNSA. The CDR3 sequence is 15 residues long. The trim removed 6 bases at V and 4 bases at J, leaving 9 bases unmatched. CDR3 amino acids: CASRWSAGAPDTQYF. CDR3 in DNA: TGTGCCAGCAGGTGGTCAGCGGGAGCTCCAGATACGCAGTATTTT.

In regard to this clonotype: The junction does not match germline at one end; this may be a read error. This sequence joins TRBV20-1 and TRBJ2-2, with D unresolved. Per the germline V gene, CDR1 is DFQATT and CDR2 is SNEGSKA (reference sequence). This CDR3 has 13 residues. This chain's CDR3 is CSARDQNTEELFF. As DNA, the CDR3 is TGCAGTGCTAGAGACCAAAACACCGAGGAGCTGTTTTTT.

This clonotype turned up a few times. The V call is TRBV15, the J call TRBJ2-1, with D maybe TRBD1 (6 bases). Germline loops: CDR1 LNHNV, CDR2 YYDKDF (reference sequence). There are 17 residues in the CDR3. The ends were cut back, 2 bases at V and 1 base at J, with 15 bases in the middle. The CDR3 DNA is TGTGCCACCAGCAGAACCCCCGCAGGGGATTCCTACAATGAGCAGTTCTTC. Translated: CATSRTPAGDSYNEQFF. Based on the CDR3 plus reference TRBV15 and TRBJ2-1, the full variable domain is DAMVIQNPRYQVTQFGKPVTLSCSQTLNHNVMYWYQQKSSQAPKLLFHYYDKDFNNEADTPDNFQSRRPNTSFCFLDIRSPGLGDTAMYLCATSRTPAGDSYNEQFFGPGTRLTVL.

The chain is built from TRBV20-1 and TRBJ2-7; unclear D gene. The germline V gene encodes CDR1 DFQATT and CDR2 SNEGSKA (reference sequence). Trimming removed 3 bases from V and 0 bases from J, with 9 bases in between. The CDR3 has 13 amino acids. The CDR3 spells CSARGYSSYEQYF. CDR3 nucleotide sequence: TGCAGTGCTAGGGGTTACAGCTCCTACGAGCAGTACTTC.

This clonotype occurred a few times. This sequence joins TRBV20-1 and TRBJ2-7; 7 positions agree with TRBD2. The germline gives CDR1 DFQATT, CDR2 SNEGSKA (reference sequence). V dropped 6 bases and J dropped 3; count of bases not matched to a gene: 14. The CDR3 totals 15 residues. The CDR3 here is CSAPPLAADYYEQYF. The CDR3 DNA reads TGCAGTGCCCCCCCCCTAGCGGCGGATTACTACGAGCAGTACTTC.

The chain recombines TRBV7-2 with TRBJ2-7, with 9 positions matching TRBD1. CDR3 length: 16 residues. Germline V CDR1 and CDR2: SGHTA, FQGNSA. V lost 2 bases to trimming and J lost 5 bases; unmatched junction nucleotides: 10. Here the CDR3 DNA reads TGTGCCAGCAGCTTACCCCCCACGACAGGGGGTAACGAGCAGTACTTC. It encodes CASSLPPTTGGNEQYF.

This rearrangement joins TRBV6-1 to TRBJ1-1; no reliable D call. The germline gives CDR1 MNHNS, CDR2 SASEGT. Trimming left V 6 bases short and J 5 bases short, with 16 bases between. The CDR3 extends over 14 amino acids. The CDR3 sequence is CASRQRPGSTEAFF. CDR3 DNA sequence: TGTGCCAGCAGGCAGCGACCAGGTTCAACTGAAGCTTTCTTT.

The rearrangement joins TRBV29-1 to TRBJ2-7; D might be TRBD2 (5 bases). Trimming pared 7 bases from V and 7 bases from J, leaving 17 bases between. This CDR3 is built from 12 residues. CDR1 is SQVTM and CDR2 is ANQGSEA in the germline V gene. CDR3 protein: CSAAMEVSEQYF. CDR3 nucleotides: TGCAGCGCCGCCATGGAGGTCTCGGAGCAGTACTTC.

This clonotype was seen ten or more times. The rearrangement uses TRBV5-1 and TRBJ2-3; TRBD2 agrees at 7 bases. Trimming at V came to 4 bases and at J to 6 bases, leaving 8 bases not matched to a gene. CDR1 and CDR2 (germline): SGHRS, YFSETQ. This CDR3 comprises 14 residues. The CDR3, as DNA: TGCGCCAGCAGCCGCGGGGGAGAGGGTGATACGCAGTATTTT. Protein: CASSRGGEGDTQYF.

Details on this clonotype: A read error may be the cause here, since a much bigger clone is one base away. V is TRBV20-1 and J is TRBJ2-3; D is undetermined. Germline V CDR1 and CDR2: DFQATT, SNEGSKA (reference sequence). V lost 1 base and J lost 4, with 18 bases in between. The CDR3 is 16 residues long. This CDR3 is CSARGEQGRESDTQYF. As DNA, the CDR3 is TGCAGTGCTAGAGGTGAACAAGGGCGCGAATCAGATACGCAGTATTTT.

The sample holds many counts of this clonotype. V gene TRBV7-2 combines with J gene TRBJ1-1; D unclear. Germline V gene lookup returns CDR1 SGHTA and CDR2 FQGNSA. The germline V and J ends were trimmed by 0 bases and 9 bases, with 11 bases remaining between them. The CDR3 has 13 amino acids. CDR3 DNA: TGTGCCAGCAGCTTAGCGGATAGGATGCAAGCTTTCTTT. Its translation is CASSLADRMQAFF.

J is TRBJ1-1 and V is TRBV18; tentative D call: TRBD1 (6 bases). Germline CDR1 is KGHSH and CDR2 is LQKENI. Trimming removed 6 bases from V and 2 bases from J, with 13 bases in between. The CDR3 spans 14 residues. The CDR3 sequence is CASSRYRENTEAFF. In nucleotides, the CDR3 is TGTGCCAGCTCCCGTTACAGGGAAAACACTGAAGCTTTCTTT.

V and J are TRBV20-1 and TRBJ2-1; D unclear. Germline assignment: CDR1 DFQATT and CDR2 SNEGSKA (reference sequence). V gave up 5 bases and J gave up 9 bases, with 17 bases separating them. The length of the CDR3 is 13 residues. The chain's CDR3 is CSAPRGEASEQFF. The DNA for the CDR3 is TGCAGTGCTCCCCGCGGTGAAGCGAGTGAGCAGTTCTTC.

This clonotype has more than one count but fewer than ten. The chain recombines TRBV7-2 with TRBJ2-5, with TRBD2 matching over 13 bases. V dropped 1 base and J dropped 4; count of bases not matched to a gene: 6. The germline CDR1 and CDR2 sequences are SGHTA and FQGNSA. This CDR3 contains 17 residues. The CDR3 sequence: CASSLGTSGSGLETQYF. Written as DNA, the CDR3 is TGTGCCAGCAGCTTAGGGACTAGCGGGAGTGGTCTAGAGACCCAGTACTTC. Drawing the rest from reference TRBV7-2 and TRBJ2-5, the complete variable domain is GAGVSQSPSNKVTEKGKDVELRCDPISGHTALYWYRQSLGQGLEFLIYFQGNSAPDKSGLPSDRFSAERTGGSVSTLTIQRTQQEDSAVYLCASSLGTSGSGLETQYFGPGTRLLVL.

This clonotype showed up many times. J is TRBJ1-4 and V is TRBV5-1; 7 bases fit TRBD1. The V and J ends lost 5 bases and 2 bases, in that order; junction bases with no gene match: 3. CDR1 and CDR2 (germline): SGHRS, YFSETQ. The CDR3 consists of 14 residues. CDR3 in amino acids: CASRPQGTNEKLFF. The CDR3 nucleotides read TGCGCCAGCAGGCCACAGGGGACTAATGAAAAACTGTTTTTT.

There are many counts of this clonotype. V and J are TRBV20-1 and TRBJ1-5; TRBD1 matches 10 bases. V shed 6 bases, J shed 2 bases, and the junction held 7 bases outside the gene matches. CDR3 length equals 15 residues. Germline lookup yields CDR1 DFQATT and CDR2 SNEGSKA (reference sequence). The CDR3, as DNA: TGCAGTGCCCGCCAGACAGGGGGCCGCAATCAGCCCCAGCATTTT. It encodes CSARQTGGRNQPQHF.

This clonotype was counted between two and nine times. V usage is TRBV7-2 and J usage is TRBJ2-3, with D perhaps TRBD2 (6 bases). The CDR3 runs to 15 residues. Looked up from germline, CDR1 is SGHTA and CDR2 is FQGNSA. V lost 2 bases and J 4 bases, leaving 13 bases between the germline ends. As DNA, the CDR3 is TGTGCCAGCAGCTTATCGGCGGGAACGGCAGATACGCAGTATTTT. Residues: CASSLSAGTADTQYF.

This clonotype was counted a few times. CDR3 sequence (DNA): TGTGCCAGCAGTTCCCCCGGGGGCGTTAGGGCAGATACGCAGTATTTT. Its translation: CASSSPGGVRADTQYF. The J gene is TRBJ2-3, the V gene TRBV12-3 or TRBV12-4; tentatively, D is TRBD1 or TRBD2 (6 bases each). The V end was cut by 4 bases, the J end by 4 bases, with 18 bases between. CDR3 length: 16 amino acids.

The J gene is TRBJ2-3, the V gene TRBV7-2; 8 bases match TRBD1. The CDR3 has 13 amino acids. Unmatched junction bases numbered 0, after V lost 4 bases and J lost 3 bases. Germline CDR1 reads SGHTA; CDR2 reads FQGNSA. The CDR3 DNA follows: TGTGCCAGCAGCTGGACAGGGACAGATACGCAGTATTTT. This encodes CASSWTGTDTQYF.